The 31 T cell receptor beta chains listed next were all sequenced from one sample in a study of T cell responses to AZD1222 COVID-19 vaccine. The protocol was immunoSEQ multiplex PCR, while the TCRdb copy is restricted to in-frame clones and leaves out a portion. This table holds about 140,000 clones, approximately 89% found once. The sequenced sample was peripheral blood, obtained on day 0 of AZD1222 vaccination. These receptor sequences come from an adult in good health.

CDR3 loop: CASSLLAGNNEQFF. DNA of the CDR3: TGCGCCAGCAGCTTGTTGGCGGGGAACAATGAGCAGTTCTTC. The genes are TRBV5-1 and TRBJ2-1; D is perhaps TRBD2 (6 bases). CDR1 and CDR2 from the germline V gene are SGHRS and YFSETQ. CDR3 length: 14 amino acids. V was pared by 1 base and J by 5 bases, with 10 bases between.

The rearrangement joins TRBV2 to TRBJ1-1; D is undetermined. Germline values: CDR1 SNHLY, CDR2 FYNNEI. The V gene lost 10 bases and the J gene lost 13 bases, with 19 bases spanning the gap. The CDR3 runs 11 residues. The CDR3 nucleotides are TGTGCCAAGGACTTAAGGAGGAAGCTTTTCTTT. Encoded protein: CAKDLRRKLFF. The full variable domain, completed using reference TRBV2 and TRBJ1-1, is EPEVTQTPSHQVTQMGQEVILRCVPISNHLYFYWYRQILGQKVEFLVSFYNNEISEKSEIFDDQFSVERPDGSNFTLKIRSTKLEDSAMYFCAKDLRRKLFFGQGTRLTVV.

The rearrangement joins TRBV29-1 to TRBJ1-4, with D hard to call. Trimming stripped 7 bases from V and 4 bases from J, with 16 bases between. Germline CDR1 and CDR2: SQVTM and ANQGSEA. The CDR3 has 14 residues. CDR3 loop: CSASDGRRNEKLFF. Written as DNA, the CDR3 is TGCAGCGCCTCCGACGGGAGGCGTAATGAAAAACTGTTTTTT.

This chain connects TRBV5-6 to TRBJ1-1, with D perhaps TRBD1 (5 bases). The CDR3 covers 16 residues. Germline V gene lookup returns CDR1 SGHDT and CDR2 YYEEEE. V was pared by 0 bases and J by 1 base, with 13 bases between. Here the CDR3 reads CASSLGSGLWNTEAFF. The CDR3 DNA is TGTGCCAGCAGCTTGGGGTCAGGGCTATGGAACACTGAAGCTTTCTTT.

The chain is built from TRBV19 and TRBJ2-4; D is perhaps TRBD2 (6 bases). Looked up from germline, CDR1 is LNHDA and CDR2 is SQIVND (reference sequence). The CDR3 consists of 14 residues. V was clipped by 5 bases and J by 4 bases, with 12 bases between them. The CDR3 DNA sequence: TGTGCCAGTAGTGACGGGACTGAAAAAAACATTCAGTACTTC. Translated, it gives CASSDGTEKNIQYF.

This sequence joins TRBV30 and TRBJ1-6; no definite D call. The CDR3 spans 13 residues. Germline V gives CDR1 GTSNPN, CDR2 SVGIG (reference sequence). Trimming removed 1 base at V and 4 bases at J, with 5 bases between. CDR3 protein: CAWSAGYNSPLHF. CDR3 nucleotides: TGTGCCTGGAGTGCCGGGTATAATTCACCCCTCCACTTT.

This sequence joins TRBV6-5 and TRBJ1-2, with unresolved D. CDR1 is MNHEY and CDR2 is SVGAGI in the germline V gene. Trimming took 6 bases from V and 5 from J, leaving 13 bases between them. This CDR3 spans 13 amino acids. The CDR3 is CASRLQWAYGYTF. The CDR3 nucleotides are TGTGCCAGCAGGCTCCAGTGGGCGTATGGCTACACCTTC.

The chain is built from TRBV3-1 (or the pseudogene TRBV3-2) and TRBJ1-6, with 8 bases fitting TRBD1. This CDR3 contains 15 residues. Germline assignment: CDR1 LGHDT and CDR2 YNNKEL (reference sequence). V lost 1 base to trimming and J lost 9 bases; unmatched junction nucleotides: 5. CDR3 coding DNA: TGTGCCAGCAGCCAAGCCGGACAGGGAAGTTCACCCCTCCACTTT. Protein: CASSQAGQGSSPLHF.

This chain uses TRBV18 with TRBJ2-7; D possibly uses TRBD1 or TRBD2 (5 bases each). Germline V gives CDR1 KGHSH, CDR2 LQKENI. This CDR3 is built from 15 residues. Trimming left V 4 bases short and J 2 bases short, with 15 bases between. CDR3 sequence reads: CASSQEPGPPYEQYF. The CDR3, as DNA: TGTGCCAGCTCACAAGAACCGGGACCTCCCTACGAGCAGTACTTC.

CDR3: CASSQGSGTSGSYEQYF. The CDR3 DNA is TGTGCCAGCAGCCAAGGGTCCGGGACTAGCGGGAGCTACGAGCAGTACTTC. This chain joins TRBV3-1 (or the pseudogene TRBV3-2) and TRBJ2-7, with 14 bases fitting TRBD2. Trimming at V came to 1 base and at J to 3 bases, leaving 5 bases not matched to a gene. Germline lookup yields CDR1 LGHDT and CDR2 YNNKEL (reference sequence). This CDR3 spans 17 amino acids.

This clone appeared a few times. The CDR3 nucleotides read TGTGCCACCACAGGGAGGACCGGGGAGCTGTTTTTT. Translation gives CATTGRTGELFF. The chain carries TRBV28 and TRBJ2-2; D tentatively reads TRBD1 or TRBD2 (6 bases each). This CDR3 spans 12 amino acids. The V end was cut by 10 bases, the J end by 5 bases, with 11 bases between. The V gene's germline CDR1 is MDHEN and CDR2 SYDVKM.

The chain combines TRBV11-3 with TRBJ2-5, with 7 bases identical to TRBD1. Germline V lookup: CDR1 SGHNT, CDR2 YENEEA. The CDR3 is made up of 14 amino acids. V was pared by 2 bases and J by 5 bases, with 5 bases of the junction left unmatched. The CDR3 loop is CASSLSQGQETQYF. In DNA, the CDR3 is TGTGCCAGCAGCTTATCGCAGGGACAGGAGACCCAGTACTTC.

The rearrangement uses TRBV28 and TRBJ1-3; D perhaps matches TRBD1 (6 bases). The CDR3 runs to 16 residues. Germline CDR1 is MDHEN and CDR2 is SYDVKM. Trimming stripped 2 bases from V and 8 bases from J, with 19 bases between. CDR3 DNA: TGTGCCAGCAGTTTAGCCCGAACAGGGCCGAGGGACACCATATATTTT. Translated: CASSLARTGPRDTIYF.

The V call is TRBV6-1, the J call TRBJ1-2; maybe TRBD1 (6 bases). CDR3 length: 13 residues. Germline values: CDR1 MNHNS, CDR2 SASEGT. Trimming shortened V by 2 bases and J by 6 bases, and 10 bases separated the two germline ends. CDR3: CASSERQVDGYTF. The CDR3 nucleotides read TGTGCCAGCAGTGAAAGACAGGTTGATGGCTACACCTTC.

The chain carries TRBV2 and TRBJ1-4; D ambiguous. Germline values: CDR1 SNHLY, CDR2 FYNNEI. V was pared by 4 bases and J by 4 bases, with 13 bases between. The CDR3 is made up of 15 amino acids. The CDR3 is CASSVSADGNEKLFF. DNA for the CDR3: TGTGCCAGCAGTGTGTCCGCCGACGGTAATGAAAAACTGTTTTTT.

The chain uses TRBV11-1 and TRBJ1-1; D might be TRBD1 (5 bases). The CDR3 contains 14 residues. V gave up 2 bases and J gave up 1 base, with 8 bases separating them. The germline V gene encodes CDR1 SGHAT and CDR2 FQDESV (reference sequence). CDR3 sequence reads: CASSLIGGNTEAFF. In DNA form, the CDR3 reads TGTGCCAGCAGCTTAATCGGGGGGAACACTGAAGCTTTCTTT.

The rearrangement joins TRBV3-1 (or the pseudogene TRBV3-2) to TRBJ2-2, with a weak D call TRBD1 (6 bases). This CDR3 region has 15 residues. Trimming took 4 bases from V and 6 from J, leaving 15 bases between them. CDR1 and CDR2 from the germline V gene are LGHDT and YNNKEL (reference sequence). CDR3 in amino acids: CASSLTGLRAGELFF. In DNA form, the CDR3 reads TGTGCCAGCAGCCTCACAGGGTTGAGGGCCGGGGAGCTGTTTTTT.

V gene TRBV7-9 combines with J gene TRBJ1-1, with TRBD1 identical over 8 bases. There are 14 residues in the CDR3. Germline V gene lookup returns CDR1 SEHNR and CDR2 FQNEAQ (reference sequence). Germline trimming cut 5 bases from V and 0 bases from J; bases unmatched to any gene: 2. CDR3 coding DNA: TGTGCCAGCAGCAACAGGGGGGTGAACACTGAAGCTTTCTTT. Residues: CASSNRGVNTEAFF.

This clone has a single count. The rearrangement links TRBV5-1 to TRBJ2-1; the match to TRBD2 covers 7 bases. Per germline, CDR1 SGHRS and CDR2 YFSETQ. CDR3 size: 14 residues. The trim removed 7 bases at V and 0 bases at J, leaving 4 bases unmatched. The CDR3 DNA reads TGCGCCAGCCGACCGGGGGGCTCCTACAATGAGCAGTTCTTC. Amino acid sequence: CASRPGGSYNEQFF.

The chain uses TRBV5-4 and TRBJ2-1, with 10 bases lining up with TRBD1. V was clipped by 2 bases and J by 8 bases; unmatched bases: 4. The CDR3 length is 14 residues. Looked up from germline, CDR1 is SGHNT and CDR2 is YYREEE (reference sequence). The CDR3 is CASSFRQGADEQFF. CDR3 nucleotides: TGTGCCAGCAGCTTTCGACAGGGGGCCGATGAGCAGTTCTTC.

The chain recombines TRBV5-1 with TRBJ2-7, with 11 bases aligning to TRBD1. The CDR3 consists of 15 residues. With 3 bases clipped from V and 2 bases from J, the junction kept 4 bases outside the gene matches. Germline V CDR1 and CDR2: SGHRS, YFSETQ. CDR3 in DNA: TGCGCCAGCAGCTCACTGGGACAGGGGGCCTACGAGCAGTACTTC. This translates into CASSSLGQGAYEQYF.

DNA for the CDR3: TGTGCCAGCCCAGTGTGGACGCGGGGGGGCCTTGAGCAGTTCTTC. Protein product: CASPVWTRGGLEQFF. The rearrangement uses TRBV7-9 and TRBJ2-1; 9 nucleotides align to TRBD2. The CDR3 length is 15 residues. Germline loops: CDR1 SEHNR, CDR2 FQNEAQ (reference sequence). The V gene end was trimmed by 8 bases and the J gene end by 9 bases; junction bases not matched to a gene: 14.

This chain joins TRBV29-1 and TRBJ2-1, with D perhaps matching TRBD1 or TRBD2 (5 bases each). Germline CDR1 reads SQVTM; CDR2 reads ANQGSEA. V was cut by 0 bases and J by 8 bases, with 8 bases left in between. The CDR3 length is 12 residues. CDR3 amino acids: CSVEEGTYEQFF. Written as DNA, the CDR3 is TGCAGCGTTGAAGAGGGGACCTATGAGCAGTTCTTC.

The chain couples TRBV7-9 to TRBJ1-2; maybe TRBD1 (6 bases). The CDR3 covers 13 residues. CDR1 and CDR2 (germline): SEHNR, FQNEAQ (reference sequence). V was trimmed by 5 bases and J by 2 bases, leaving 9 bases between them. CDR3 protein: CASSHDRNYGYTF. DNA of the CDR3: TGTGCCAGCAGCCACGACAGGAACTATGGCTACACCTTC. Full variable domain (outside the CDR3, taken from reference TRBV7-9 and TRBJ1-2): DTGVSQNPRHKITKRGQNVTFRCDPISEHNRLYWYRQTLGQGPEFLTYFQNEAQLEKSRLLSDRFSAERPKGSFSTLEIQRTEQGDSAMYLCASSHDRNYGYTFGSGTRLTVV.

V is TRBV5-1 and J is TRBJ2-7, with D uncertain. The length of the CDR3 is 13 residues. Germline lookup yields CDR1 SGHRS and CDR2 YFSETQ. Trimming pared 0 bases from V and 4 bases from J, leaving 8 bases between. The CDR3: CASSLGDGYEQYF. DNA of the CDR3: TGCGCCAGCAGCTTGGGGGATGGATACGAGCAGTACTTC. Based on the CDR3 plus reference TRBV5-1 and TRBJ2-7, the full variable domain is KAGVTQTPRYLIKTRGQQVTLSCSPISGHRSVSWYQQTPGQGLQFLFEYFSETQRNKGNFPGRFSGRQFSNSRSEMNVSTLELGDSALYLCASSLGDGYEQYFGPGTRLTVT.

The CDR3 DNA reads TGTGCCAGCAGGGGACAGGGGGCTTGGGCCTACGAGCAGTACTTC. Its translation is CASRGQGAWAYEQYF. This chain joins TRBV28 and TRBJ2-7; 12 nucleotides align to TRBD1. V was clipped by 6 bases and J by 2 bases; unmatched bases: 5. The germline V gene has CDR1 MDHEN and CDR2 SYDVKM. This CDR3 contains 15 residues.

The rearrangement links TRBV6-4 to TRBJ1-2; D unresolved. The CDR3 runs to 14 residues. Germline CDR1 reads MRHNA; CDR2 reads SNTAGT. Between the trimmed V and J ends, which lost 3 bases and 2 bases, there was a span of 10 bases. The CDR3 bases are TGTGCCAGCAGTGATTTAATAATCAACTATGGCTACACCTTC. Protein sequence: CASSDLIINYGYTF.

The rearrangement uses TRBV11-2 and TRBJ1-5; D is unclear. Germline V gene sequence: CDR1 SGHAT, CDR2 FQNNGV. This CDR3 contains 13 residues. With 2 bases removed from V and 3 bases from J, the gap between germline ends came to 5 bases. CDR3 DNA sequence: TGTGCCAGCAGCTTACATTTCAATCAGCCCCAGCATTTT. Its protein is CASSLHFNQPQHF.

J is TRBJ1-5 and V is TRBV7-8; D ambiguous. CDR3 length: 13 amino acids. Germline values: CDR1 SGHVS, CDR2 FQNEAQ. V gave up 4 bases and J gave up 7 bases, with 11 bases separating them. The DNA for the CDR3 is TGTGCCAGCAGCTGGACGCCAGGACAGCCCCAGCATTTT. Residues: CASSWTPGQPQHF.

The V and J genes are TRBV9 and TRBJ2-1; possible D gene TRBD1, 5 bases. V gave up 0 bases and J gave up 10 bases, with 8 bases separating them. Germline CDR1 SGDLS, CDR2 YYNGEE. The CDR3 is 12 residues long. The CDR3 loop reads CASSVGDSEQFF. The CDR3 DNA follows: TGTGCCAGCAGCGTAGGCGACAGCGAGCAGTTCTTC.

The chain couples TRBV18 to TRBJ1-3, with no clear D. The CDR3 length is 14 residues. Germline values: CDR1 KGHSH, CDR2 LQKENI. The V gene lost 2 bases and the J gene lost 6 bases, with 11 bases spanning the gap. CDR3 nucleotides: TGTGCCAGCTCACCAGGTATCGGACCAAACACCATATATTTT. Residues: CASSPGIGPNTIYF.